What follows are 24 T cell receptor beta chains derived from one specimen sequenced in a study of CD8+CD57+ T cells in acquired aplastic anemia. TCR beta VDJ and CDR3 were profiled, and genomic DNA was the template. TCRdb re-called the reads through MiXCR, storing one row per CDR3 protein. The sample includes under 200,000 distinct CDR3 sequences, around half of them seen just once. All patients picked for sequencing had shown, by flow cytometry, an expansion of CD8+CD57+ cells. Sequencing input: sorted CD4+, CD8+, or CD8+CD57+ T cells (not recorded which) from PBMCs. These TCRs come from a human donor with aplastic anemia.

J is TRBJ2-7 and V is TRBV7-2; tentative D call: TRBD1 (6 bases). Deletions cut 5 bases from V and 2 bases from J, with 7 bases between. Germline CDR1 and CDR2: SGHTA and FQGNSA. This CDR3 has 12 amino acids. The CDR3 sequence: CASSRDTYEQYF. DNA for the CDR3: TGTGCCAGCAGCAGGGACACCTACGAGCAGTACTTC.

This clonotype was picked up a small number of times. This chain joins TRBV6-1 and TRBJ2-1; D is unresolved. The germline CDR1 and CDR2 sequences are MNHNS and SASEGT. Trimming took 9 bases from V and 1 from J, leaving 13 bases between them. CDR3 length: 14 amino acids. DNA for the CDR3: TGTGCCAGTCAAAAGCGTCAATCCTACAATGAGCAGTTCTTC. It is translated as CASQKRQSYNEQFF.

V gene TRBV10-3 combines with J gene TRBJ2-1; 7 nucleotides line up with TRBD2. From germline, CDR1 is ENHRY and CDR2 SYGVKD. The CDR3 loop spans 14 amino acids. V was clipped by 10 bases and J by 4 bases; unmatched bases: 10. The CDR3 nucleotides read TGTGCCACCCACGAGGCGGGAGTTTACAATGAGCAGTTCTTC. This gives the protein CATHEAGVYNEQFF.

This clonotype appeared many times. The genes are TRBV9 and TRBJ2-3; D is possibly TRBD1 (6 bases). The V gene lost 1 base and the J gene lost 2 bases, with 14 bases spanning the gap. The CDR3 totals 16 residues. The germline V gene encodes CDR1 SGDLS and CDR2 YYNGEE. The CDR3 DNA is TGTGCCAGCAGCGTAAATCAGGGGTGGGTCACAGATACGCAGTATTTT. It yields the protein CASSVNQGWVTDTQYF.

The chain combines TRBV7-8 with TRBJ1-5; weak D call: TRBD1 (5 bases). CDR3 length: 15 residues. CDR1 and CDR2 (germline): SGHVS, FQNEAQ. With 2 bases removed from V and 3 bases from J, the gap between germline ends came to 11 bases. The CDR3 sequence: CASSLSGGPNQPQHF. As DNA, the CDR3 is TGTGCCAGCAGCTTAAGCGGGGGTCCCAATCAGCCCCAGCATTTT.

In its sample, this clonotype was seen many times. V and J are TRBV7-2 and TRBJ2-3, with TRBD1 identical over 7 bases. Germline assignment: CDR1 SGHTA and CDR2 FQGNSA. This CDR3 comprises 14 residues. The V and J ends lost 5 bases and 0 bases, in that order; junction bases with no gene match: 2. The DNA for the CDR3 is TGTGCCAGCAGCAGACAGGGTAGCACAGATACGCAGTATTTT. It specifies CASSRQGSTDTQYF.

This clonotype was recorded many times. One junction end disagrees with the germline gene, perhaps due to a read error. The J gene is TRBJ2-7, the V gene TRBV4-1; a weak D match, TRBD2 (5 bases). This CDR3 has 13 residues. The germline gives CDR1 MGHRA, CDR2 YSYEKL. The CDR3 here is CASSPAGSRRLHF. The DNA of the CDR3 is TGCGCCAGCAGCCCCGCGGGTTCTCGGAGGCTTCACTTC.

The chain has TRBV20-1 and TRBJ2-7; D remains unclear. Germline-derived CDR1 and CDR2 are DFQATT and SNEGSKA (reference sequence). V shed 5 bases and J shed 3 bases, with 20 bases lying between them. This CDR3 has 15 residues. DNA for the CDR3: TGCAGTGCTCTTATGGGGTTTGGAACTAACTACGAGCAGTACTTC. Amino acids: CSALMGFGTNYEQYF.

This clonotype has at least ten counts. CDR3 residues: CASSRRGIGYEQYF. For the CDR3, the DNA is TGTGCCAGCAGCCGGAGGGGGATAGGCTACGAGCAGTACTTC. The chain combines TRBV11-2 with TRBJ2-7; D assignment may be TRBD1 or TRBD2 (6 bases each). V was clipped by 5 bases and J by 3 bases, with 14 bases between them. The CDR3 contains 14 residues. Germline-derived CDR1 and CDR2 are SGHAT and FQNNGV.

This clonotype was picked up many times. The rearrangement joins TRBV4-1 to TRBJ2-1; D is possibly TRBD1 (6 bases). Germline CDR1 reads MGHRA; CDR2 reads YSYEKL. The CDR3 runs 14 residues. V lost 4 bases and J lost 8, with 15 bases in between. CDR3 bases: TGCGCCAGCAGCCGCCTAGGGGGTATCGATGAGCAGTTCTTC. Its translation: CASSRLGGIDEQFF.

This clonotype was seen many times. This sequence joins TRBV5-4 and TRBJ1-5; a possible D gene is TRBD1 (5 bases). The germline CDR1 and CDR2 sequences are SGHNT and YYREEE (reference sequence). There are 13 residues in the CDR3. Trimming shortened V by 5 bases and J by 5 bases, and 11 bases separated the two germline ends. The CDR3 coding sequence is TGTGCCAGCAGACAGGACATAGATCAGCCCCAGCATTTT. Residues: CASRQDIDQPQHF.

This CDR3 is CASSFGGPTEAFF. The CDR3 nucleotides read TGTGCCAGCAGCTTCGGGGGTCCCACTGAAGCTTTCTTT. This chain uses TRBV7-3 with TRBJ1-1; D might be TRBD1 (5 bases). This CDR3 spans 13 amino acids. CDR1 and CDR2 (germline): SGHTA, FQGTGA. V lost 3 bases, J lost 4 bases, and 9 bases lay in between. Full variable domain (outside the CDR3, taken from reference TRBV7-3 and TRBJ1-1): GAGVSQTPSNKVTEKGKYVELRCDPISGHTALYWYRQSLGQGPEFLIYFQGTGAADDSGLPNDRFFAVRPEGSVSTLKIQRTERGDSAVYLCASSFGGPTEAFFGQGTRLTVV.

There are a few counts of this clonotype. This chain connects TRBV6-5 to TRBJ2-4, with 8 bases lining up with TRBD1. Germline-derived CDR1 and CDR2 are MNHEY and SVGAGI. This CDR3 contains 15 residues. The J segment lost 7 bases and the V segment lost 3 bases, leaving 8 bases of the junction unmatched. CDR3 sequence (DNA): TGTGCCAGCAGTTATCCCGGGACAGGTGGGAACATTCAGTACTTC. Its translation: CASSYPGTGGNIQYF.

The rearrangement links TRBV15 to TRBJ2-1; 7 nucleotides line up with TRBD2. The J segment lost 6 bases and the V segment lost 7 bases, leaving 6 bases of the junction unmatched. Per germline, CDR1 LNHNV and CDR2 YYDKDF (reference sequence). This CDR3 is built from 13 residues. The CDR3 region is CATTSGGRNEQFF. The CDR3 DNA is TGTGCCACCACCTCGGGAGGACGCAATGAGCAGTTCTTC.

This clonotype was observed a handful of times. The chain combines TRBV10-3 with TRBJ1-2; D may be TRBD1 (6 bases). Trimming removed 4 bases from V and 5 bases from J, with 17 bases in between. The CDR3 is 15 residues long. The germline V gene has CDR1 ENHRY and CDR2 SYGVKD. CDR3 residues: CAISVEMGAGYGYTF. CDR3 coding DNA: TGTGCCATCAGTGTCGAGATGGGGGCTGGGTATGGCTACACCTTC.

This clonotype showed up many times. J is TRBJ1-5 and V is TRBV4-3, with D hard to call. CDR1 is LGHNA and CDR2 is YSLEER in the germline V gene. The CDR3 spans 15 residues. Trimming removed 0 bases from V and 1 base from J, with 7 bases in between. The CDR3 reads CASSQDKQSNQPQHF. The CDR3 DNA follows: TGCGCCAGCAGCCAAGATAAACAAAGCAATCAGCCCCAGCATTTT.

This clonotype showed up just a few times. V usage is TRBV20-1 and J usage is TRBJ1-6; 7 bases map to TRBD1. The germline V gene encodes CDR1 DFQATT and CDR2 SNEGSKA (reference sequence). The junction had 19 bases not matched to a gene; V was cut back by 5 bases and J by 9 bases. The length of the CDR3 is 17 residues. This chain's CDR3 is CSAFPRDSGPGASPLHF. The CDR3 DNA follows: TGCAGTGCTTTTCCCCGGGACAGTGGACCGGGAGCTTCACCCCTCCACTTT.

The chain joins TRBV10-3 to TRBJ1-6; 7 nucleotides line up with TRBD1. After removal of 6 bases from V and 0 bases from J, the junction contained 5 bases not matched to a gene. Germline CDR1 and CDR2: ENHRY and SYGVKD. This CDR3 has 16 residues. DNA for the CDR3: TGTGCCATCAGGCGACAGGGCAGCTCCTATAATTCACCCCTCCACTTT. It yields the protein CAIRRQGSSYNSPLHF.

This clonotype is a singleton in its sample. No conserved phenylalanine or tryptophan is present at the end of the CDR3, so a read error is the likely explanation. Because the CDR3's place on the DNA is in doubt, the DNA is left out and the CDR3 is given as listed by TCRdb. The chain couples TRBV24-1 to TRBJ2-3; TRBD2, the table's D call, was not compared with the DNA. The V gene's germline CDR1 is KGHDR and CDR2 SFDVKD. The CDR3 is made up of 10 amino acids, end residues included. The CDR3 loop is CATSDFHQRE.

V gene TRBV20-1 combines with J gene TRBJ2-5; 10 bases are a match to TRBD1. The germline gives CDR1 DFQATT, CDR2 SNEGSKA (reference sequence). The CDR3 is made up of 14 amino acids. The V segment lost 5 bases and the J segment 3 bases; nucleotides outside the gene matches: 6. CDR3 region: CSALDRGSEETQYF. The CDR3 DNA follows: TGCAGTGCTCTGGACAGGGGGAGCGAAGAGACCCAGTACTTC.

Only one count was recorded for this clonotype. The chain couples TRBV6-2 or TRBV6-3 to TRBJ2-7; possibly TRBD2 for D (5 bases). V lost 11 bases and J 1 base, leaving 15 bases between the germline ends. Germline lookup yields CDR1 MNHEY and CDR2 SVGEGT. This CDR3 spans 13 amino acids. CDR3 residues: CAADQRCSYEQYF. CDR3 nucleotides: TGTGCCGCAGACCAGCGGTGTTCCTACGAGCAGTACTTC.

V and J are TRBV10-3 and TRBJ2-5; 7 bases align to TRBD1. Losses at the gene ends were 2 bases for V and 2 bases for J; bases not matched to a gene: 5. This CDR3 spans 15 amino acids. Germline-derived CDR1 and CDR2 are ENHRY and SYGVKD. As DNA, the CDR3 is TGTGCCATCAGTGAGGCGTGGGACAGACAAGAGACCCAGTACTTC. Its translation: CAISEAWDRQETQYF.

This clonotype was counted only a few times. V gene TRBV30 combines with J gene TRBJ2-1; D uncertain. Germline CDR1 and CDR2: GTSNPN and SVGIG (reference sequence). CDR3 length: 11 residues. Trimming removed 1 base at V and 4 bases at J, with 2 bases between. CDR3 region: CAWSAYNEQFF. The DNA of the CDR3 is TGTGCCTGGAGTGCATACAATGAGCAGTTCTTC.

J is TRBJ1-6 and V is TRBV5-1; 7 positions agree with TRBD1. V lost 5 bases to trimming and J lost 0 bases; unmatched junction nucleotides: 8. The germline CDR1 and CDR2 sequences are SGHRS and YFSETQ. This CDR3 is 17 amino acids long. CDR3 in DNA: TGCGCCAGCAGGGGAGGGGGCGAGGACTCCTATAATTCACCCCTCCACTTT. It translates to CASRGGGEDSYNSPLHF.